These 16 T cell receptor beta chains were sequenced from one sample in a study of T cells in Graves' hyperthyroidism and ophthalmopathy. Researchers amplified the TCR beta CDR3 regions from RNA transcripts. Primed by the HTBI set, a first-round RT-PCR was run on the TCR CDR3. From the multiplex PCR reads, TCRdb called clonotypes with MiXCR, one entry per CDR3 protein. Of around 620,000 distinct CDR3 sequences listed, more than 45% were seen once; the top ten hold 19%. Source material: peripheral blood or thyroid tissue (not recorded which). The receptors derive from an adult woman with Graves' disease, either hyperthyroidism or ophthalmopathy (not recorded which).

The J gene is TRBJ1-4, the V gene TRBV7-9; D is unclear. The CDR3 contains 14 residues. The germline V gene has CDR1 SEHNR and CDR2 FQNEAQ (reference sequence). Trimming removed 5 bases at V and 12 bases at J, with 19 bases between. The CDR3 DNA reads as TGTGCCAGCAGCCAACAGACTGGGTACGAGGAACTGTTTTTT. Encoded protein: CASSQQTGYEELFF. The full variable domain, with the rest looked up from reference TRBV7-9 and TRBJ1-4, is DTGVSQNPRHKITKRGQNVTFRCDPISEHNRLYWYRQTLGQGPEFLTYFQNEAQLEKSRLLSDRFSAERPKGSFSTLEIQRTEQGDSAMYLCASSQQTGYEELFFGSGTQLSVL.

This clonotype occurred many times. One end of the junction fails to match germline, which may point to a read error. This chain connects TRBV4-1 to TRBJ2-7; D might be TRBD2 (6 bases). Germline lookup yields CDR1 MGHRA and CDR2 YSYEKL. This CDR3 contains 14 residues. In DNA, the CDR3 is TGCGCCAGCAGCCAAGATCTTCGCGGGGCAGCCTTAGACTTC. Its protein is CASSQDLRGAALDF.

This clonotype was counted many times. The chain has TRBV2 and TRBJ2-2; no definite D call. Germline CDR1 is SNHLY and CDR2 is FYNNEI. The CDR3 runs to 13 residues. V was cut by 8 bases and J by 6 bases, with 13 bases left in between. CDR3: CASSERWAGELFF. The CDR3 DNA reads TGTGCCAGCTCGGAGCGTTGGGCCGGGGAGCTGTTTTTT.

This clonotype was counted many times. This chain uses TRBV9 with TRBJ1-2; 10 bases map to TRBD1. The CDR3 consists of 14 residues. Germline V gene sequence: CDR1 SGDLS, CDR2 YYNGEE. The ends lost 5 bases at V and 1 base at J; junction bases unmatched: 2. CDR3 sequence: CASRRDRGNYGYTF. For the CDR3, the DNA is TGTGCCAGCAGAAGGGACAGGGGTAACTATGGCTACACCTTC.

This clonotype was picked up many times. The CDR3 nucleotides are TGTGCCAGCTCCGAGACGGCCGGGAGTGAAAAACTGTTTTTT. Translating it yields CASSETAGSEKLFF. The chain is built from TRBV7-9 and TRBJ1-4; D unresolved. V was pared by 8 bases and J by 7 bases, with 17 bases between. The CDR3 extends over 14 amino acids. From germline, CDR1 is SEHNR and CDR2 FQNEAQ (reference sequence).

This clonotype showed up just a few times. The chain joins TRBV2 to TRBJ2-3, with unresolved D. Germline V gives CDR1 SNHLY, CDR2 FYNNEI. The V gene lost 1 base and the J gene lost 0 bases, with 11 bases spanning the gap. The CDR3 has 16 residues. CDR3: CASSEVDWGSTDTQYF. For the CDR3, the DNA is TGTGCCAGCAGTGAAGTCGACTGGGGAAGCACAGATACGCAGTATTTT.

Many counts were recorded for this clonotype. DNA of the CDR3: TGCGCCAGCACCCCGGGACTAGCGGGAGCGGAGACCCAGTACTTC. Amino acids: CASTPGLAGAETQYF. The chain links TRBV5-1 to TRBJ2-5; TRBD2 matches at 14 bases. Germline V gene lookup returns CDR1 SGHRS and CDR2 YFSETQ. V shed 6 bases, J shed 5 bases, and the junction held 6 bases outside the gene matches. This CDR3 is 15 amino acids long.

DNA of the CDR3: TGTGCCAGCAGCTCACGACAGGGACTCTATGGCGGGGAGCTGTTTTTT. Amino acid sequence: CASSSRQGLYGGELFF. V gene TRBV7-3 combines with J gene TRBJ2-2; perhaps TRBD1 as D (7 bases). Trimming removed 4 bases at V and 7 bases at J, with 19 bases between. Germline CDR1 SGHTA, CDR2 FQGTGA. The CDR3 extends over 16 amino acids. Complete variable domain (other parts from reference TRBV7-3 and TRBJ2-2): GAGVSQTPSNKVTEKGKYVELRCDPISGHTALYWYRQSLGQGPEFLIYFQGTGAADDSGLPNDRFFAVRPEGSVSTLKIQRTERGDSAVYLCASSSRQGLYGGELFFGEGSRLTVL.

Notes on this clonotype: One junction end does not reproduce the germline sequence, and a read error may be involved. The V gene is TRBV20-1, the J gene TRBJ1-6; 9 bases match TRBD1. This CDR3 comprises 14 residues. The germline V gene has CDR1 DFQATT and CDR2 SNEGSKA (reference sequence). The CDR3 loop reads CSALTGGNGSPPHF. As DNA, the CDR3 is TGCAGTGCGTTGACAGGGGGGAATGGTTCACCCCCCCACTTT.

The rearrangement links TRBV11-2 to TRBJ2-2; 12 bases line up with TRBD2. V was clipped by 5 bases and J by 4 bases; unmatched bases: 11. The CDR3 is made up of 18 amino acids. Per germline, CDR1 SGHAT and CDR2 FQNNGV. DNA for the CDR3: TGTGCCAGCAGCCAAGGGGTCCTAGCGGGAGGGGGCACCGGGGAGCTGTTTTTT. Amino acid sequence: CASSQGVLAGGGTGELFF.

This clonotype occurred many times. This chain joins TRBV5-6 and TRBJ2-7; D might be TRBD1 (6 bases). Trimming removed 1 base at V and 2 bases at J, with 10 bases between. The CDR3 sequence is 14 residues long. CDR1 and CDR2 from the germline V gene are SGHDT and YYEEEE. The chain's CDR3 is CASSLSRDTYEQYF. In nucleotides, the CDR3 is TGTGCCAGCAGCTTGTCCCGGGACACCTACGAGCAGTACTTC. The full variable domain, in which reference TRBV5-6 and TRBJ2-7 provide the parts outside the CDR3, is DAGVTQSPTHLIKTRGQQVTLRCSPKSGHDTVSWYQQALGQGPQFIFQYYEEEERQRGNFPDRFSGHQFPNYSSELNVNALLLGDSALYLCASSLSRDTYEQYFGPGTRLTVT.

The V call is TRBV4-2, the J call TRBJ1-2; D is perhaps TRBD1 (5 bases). V was pared by 0 bases and J by 8 bases, with 13 bases between. The CDR3 has 14 residues. Per the germline V gene, CDR1 is LGHNA and CDR2 is YNFKEQ. CDR3 DNA: TGTGCCAGCAGCCAAGATCAGCCAGGGACGGGCTACACCTTC. Amino acid sequence: CASSQDQPGTGYTF.

This clonotype turned up a few times. V and J are TRBV29-1 and TRBJ2-5; a weak D match, TRBD1 (5 bases). The CDR3 has 14 amino acids. With 5 bases removed from V and 7 bases from J, the gap between germline ends came to 20 bases. CDR1 is SQVTM, CDR2 ANQGSEA, per germline. Here the CDR3 DNA reads TGCAGCGTTATTCTTGCAGGGAAGGATGGGACCCAGTACTTC. Its protein is CSVILAGKDGTQYF. The variable domain in full, with the rest retrieved from reference TRBV29-1 and TRBJ2-5, is SAVISQKPSRDICQRGTSLTIQCQVDSQVTMMFWYRQQPGQSLTLIATANQGSEATYESGFVIDKFPISRPNLTFSTLTVSNMSPEDSSIYLCSVILAGKDGTQYFGPGTRLLVL.

The gene calls are TRBV10-3 and TRBJ1-1; possible D gene TRBD1, 5 bases. The CDR3 sequence is 14 residues long. In germline, CDR1 is ENHRY, CDR2 SYGVKD. V was shortened by 6 bases and J by 0 bases, with 11 bases between the two germline ends. The CDR3, as DNA: TGTGCCATCAGAGGACATACCATGAACACTGAAGCTTTCTTT. This sequence encodes CAIRGHTMNTEAFF.

There are many counts of this clonotype. The chain's CDR3 is CASSRRDSAGQPQHF. Written as DNA, the CDR3 is TGCGCCAGCAGTCGCCGGGACTCAGCGGGTCAGCCCCAGCATTTT. The J gene is TRBJ1-5, the V gene TRBV4-1; a possible D gene is TRBD1 (5 bases). The V end lost 6 bases, the J end lost 6 bases, and 18 bases lay between the germline ends. The CDR3 spans 15 residues. Germline V gene lookup returns CDR1 MGHRA and CDR2 YSYEKL.

This clonotype was detected ten times or more. The chain couples TRBV29-1 to TRBJ1-4, with 9 positions matching TRBD1. CDR1 is SQVTM, CDR2 ANQGSEA, per germline. J lost 5 bases, V lost 6 bases, and 4 bases had no gene match. There are 13 residues in the CDR3. The CDR3 nucleotides read TGCAGCGTAGGACAGGGGTCAAATGAAAAACTGTTTTTT. Amino acid sequence: CSVGQGSNEKLFF.